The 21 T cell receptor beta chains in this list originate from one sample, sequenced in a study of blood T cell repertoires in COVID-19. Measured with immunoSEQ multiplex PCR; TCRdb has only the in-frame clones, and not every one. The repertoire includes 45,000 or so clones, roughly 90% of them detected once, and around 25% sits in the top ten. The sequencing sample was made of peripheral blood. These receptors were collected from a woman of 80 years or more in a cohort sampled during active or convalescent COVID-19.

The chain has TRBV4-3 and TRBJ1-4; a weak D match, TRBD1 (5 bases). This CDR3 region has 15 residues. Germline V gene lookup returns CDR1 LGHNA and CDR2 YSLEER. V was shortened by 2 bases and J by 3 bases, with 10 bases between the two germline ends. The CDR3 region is CASSQSGSANEKLFF. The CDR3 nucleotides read TGCGCCAGCAGCCAATCAGGGTCGGCTAATGAAAAACTGTTTTTT.

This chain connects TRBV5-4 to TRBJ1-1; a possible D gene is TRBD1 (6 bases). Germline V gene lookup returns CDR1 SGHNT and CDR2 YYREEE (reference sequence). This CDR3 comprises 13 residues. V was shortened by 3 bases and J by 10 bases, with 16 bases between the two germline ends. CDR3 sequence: CASSSGQTMSAFF. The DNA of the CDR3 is TGTGCCAGCAGCTCCGGACAGACCATGTCAGCTTTCTTT.

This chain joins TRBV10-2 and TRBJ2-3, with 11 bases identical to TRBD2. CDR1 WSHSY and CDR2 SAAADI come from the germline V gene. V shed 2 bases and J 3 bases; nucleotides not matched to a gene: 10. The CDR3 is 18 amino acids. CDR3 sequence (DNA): TGCGCCAGCAGTGAGGGGAGCGGCGGGACTAGCGGTACAGATACGCAGTATTTT. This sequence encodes CASSEGSGGTSGTDTQYF.

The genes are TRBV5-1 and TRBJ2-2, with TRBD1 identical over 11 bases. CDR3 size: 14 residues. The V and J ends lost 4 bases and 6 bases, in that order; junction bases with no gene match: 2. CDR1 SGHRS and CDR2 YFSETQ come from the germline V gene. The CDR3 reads CASSPDRGPGELFF. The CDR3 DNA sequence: TGCGCCAGCAGCCCGGACAGGGGGCCCGGGGAGCTGTTTTTT.

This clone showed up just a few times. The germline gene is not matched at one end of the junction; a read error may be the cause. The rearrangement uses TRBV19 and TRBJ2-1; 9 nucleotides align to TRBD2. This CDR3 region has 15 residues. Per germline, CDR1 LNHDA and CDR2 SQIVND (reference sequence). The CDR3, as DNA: TGTGCCAGTAGCATAGCGGGGGTGTCGTGGAATGAGCAGTTCTTC. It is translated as CASSIAGVSWNEQFF.

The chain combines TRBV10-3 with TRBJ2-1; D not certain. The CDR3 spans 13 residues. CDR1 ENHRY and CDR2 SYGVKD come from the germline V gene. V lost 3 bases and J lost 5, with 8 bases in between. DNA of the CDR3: TGTGCCATCAGTGACATGGGCCACAATGAGCAGTTCTTC. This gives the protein CAISDMGHNEQFF.

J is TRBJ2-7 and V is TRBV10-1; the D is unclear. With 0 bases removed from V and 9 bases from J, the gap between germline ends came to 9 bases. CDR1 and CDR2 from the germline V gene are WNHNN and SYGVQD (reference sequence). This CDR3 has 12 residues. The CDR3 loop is CASSESSRGQYF. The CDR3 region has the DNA TGCGCCAGCAGTGAGTCTTCCCGAGGGCAGTACTTC.

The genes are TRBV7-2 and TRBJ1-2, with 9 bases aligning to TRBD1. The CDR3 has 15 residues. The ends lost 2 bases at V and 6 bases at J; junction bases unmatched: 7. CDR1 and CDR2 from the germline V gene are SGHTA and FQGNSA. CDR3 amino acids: CASSLTRDRVDGYTF. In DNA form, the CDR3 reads TGTGCCAGCAGCTTAACACGGGACAGGGTAGATGGCTACACCTTC.

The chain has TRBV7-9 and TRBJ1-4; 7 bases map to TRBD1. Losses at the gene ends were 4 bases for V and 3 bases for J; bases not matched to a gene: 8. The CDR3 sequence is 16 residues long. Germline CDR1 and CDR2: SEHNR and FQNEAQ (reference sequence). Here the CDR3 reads CASSSDRVGPNEKLFF. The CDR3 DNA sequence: TGTGCCAGCAGCTCCGACAGGGTAGGACCTAATGAAAAACTGTTTTTT. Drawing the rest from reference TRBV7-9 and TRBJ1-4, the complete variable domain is DTGVSQNPRHKITKRGQNVTFRCDPISEHNRLYWYRQTLGQGPEFLTYFQNEAQLEKSRLLSDRFSAERPKGSFSTLEIQRTEQGDSAMYLCASSSDRVGPNEKLFFGSGTQLSVL.

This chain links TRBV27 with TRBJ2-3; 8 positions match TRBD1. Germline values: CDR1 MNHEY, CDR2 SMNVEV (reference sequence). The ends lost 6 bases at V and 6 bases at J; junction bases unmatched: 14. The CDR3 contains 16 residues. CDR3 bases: TGTGCCAGCAGCTCCATGGACAGGGCCTTATGGGATACGCAGTATTTT. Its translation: CASSSMDRALWDTQYF.

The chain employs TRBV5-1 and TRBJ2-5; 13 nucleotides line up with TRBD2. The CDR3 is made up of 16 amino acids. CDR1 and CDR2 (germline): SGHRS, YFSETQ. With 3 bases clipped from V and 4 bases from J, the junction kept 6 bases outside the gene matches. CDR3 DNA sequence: TGCGCCAGCAGCTGGGGACTAGCGGGAACATCAGAGACCCAGTACTTC. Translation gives CASSWGLAGTSETQYF.

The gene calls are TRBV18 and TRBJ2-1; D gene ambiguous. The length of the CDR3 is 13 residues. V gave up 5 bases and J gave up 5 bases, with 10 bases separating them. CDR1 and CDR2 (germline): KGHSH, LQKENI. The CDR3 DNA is TGTGCCAGCTCATCCCGACTCAACAATGAGCAGTTCTTC. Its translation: CASSSRLNNEQFF.

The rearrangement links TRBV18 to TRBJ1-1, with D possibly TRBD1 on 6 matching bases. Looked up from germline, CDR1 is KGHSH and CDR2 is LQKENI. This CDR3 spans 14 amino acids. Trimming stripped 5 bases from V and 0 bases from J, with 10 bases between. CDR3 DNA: TGTGCCAGCTCAGGACAGATTTTGAACACTGAAGCTTTCTTT. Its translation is CASSGQILNTEAFF. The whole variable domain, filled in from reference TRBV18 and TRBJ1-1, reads NAGVMQNPRHLVRRRGQEARLRCSPMKGHSHVYWYRQLPEEGLKFMVYLQKENIIDESGMPKERFSAEFPKEGPSILRIQQVVRGDSAAYFCASSGQILNTEAFFGQGTRLTVV.

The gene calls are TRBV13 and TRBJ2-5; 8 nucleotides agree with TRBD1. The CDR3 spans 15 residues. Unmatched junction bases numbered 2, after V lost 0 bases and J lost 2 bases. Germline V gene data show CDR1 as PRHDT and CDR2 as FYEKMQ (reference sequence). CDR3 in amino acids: CASSLGGQGQETQYF. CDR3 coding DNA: TGTGCCAGCAGCTTAGGTGGACAGGGACAAGAGACCCAGTACTTC. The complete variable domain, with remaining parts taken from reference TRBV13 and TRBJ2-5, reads AAGVIQSPRHLIKEKRETATLKCYPIPRHDTVYWYQQGPGQDPQFLISFYEKMQSDKGSIPDRFSAQQFSDYHSELNMSSLELGDSALYFCASSLGGQGQETQYFGPGTRLLVL.

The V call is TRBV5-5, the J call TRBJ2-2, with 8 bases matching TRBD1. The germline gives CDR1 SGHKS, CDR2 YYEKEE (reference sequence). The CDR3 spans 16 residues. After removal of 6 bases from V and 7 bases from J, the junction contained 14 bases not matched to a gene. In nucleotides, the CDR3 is TGTGCCAGCATCCGAGGTCAGGGGGCAATGGTCGGGGAGCTGTTTTTT. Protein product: CASIRGQGAMVGELFF.

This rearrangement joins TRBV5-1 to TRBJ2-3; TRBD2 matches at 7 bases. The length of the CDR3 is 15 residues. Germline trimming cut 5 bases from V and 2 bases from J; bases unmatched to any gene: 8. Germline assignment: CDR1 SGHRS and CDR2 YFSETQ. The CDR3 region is CASSRGDYTTDTQYF. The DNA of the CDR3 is TGCGCCAGCAGTCGGGGGGACTACACCACAGATACGCAGTATTTT.

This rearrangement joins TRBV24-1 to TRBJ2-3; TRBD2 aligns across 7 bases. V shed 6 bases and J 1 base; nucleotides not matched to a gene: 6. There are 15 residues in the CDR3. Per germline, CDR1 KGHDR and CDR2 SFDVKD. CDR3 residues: CATSPAGAGTDTQYF. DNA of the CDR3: TGTGCCACCAGTCCCGCGGGAGCGGGCACAGATACGCAGTATTTT.

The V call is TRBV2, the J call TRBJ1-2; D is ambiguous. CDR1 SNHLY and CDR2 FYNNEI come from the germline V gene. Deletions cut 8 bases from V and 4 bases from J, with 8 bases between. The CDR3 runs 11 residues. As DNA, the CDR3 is TGTGCCAGCCAGGAAGGCTATGGCTACACCTTC. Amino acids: CASQEGYGYTF. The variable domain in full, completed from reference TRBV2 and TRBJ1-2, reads EPEVTQTPSHQVTQMGQEVILRCVPISNHLYFYWYRQILGQKVEFLVSFYNNEISEKSEIFDDQFSVERPDGSNFTLKIRSTKLEDSAMYFCASQEGYGYTFGSGTRLTVV.

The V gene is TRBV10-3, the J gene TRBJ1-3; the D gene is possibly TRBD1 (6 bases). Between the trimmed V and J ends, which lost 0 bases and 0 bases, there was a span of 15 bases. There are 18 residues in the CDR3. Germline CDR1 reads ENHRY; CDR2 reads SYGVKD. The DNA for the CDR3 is TGTGCCATCAGTGAGTCAACAGGGCGGATTAGCTCTGGAAACACCATATATTTT. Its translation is CAISESTGRISSGNTIYF.

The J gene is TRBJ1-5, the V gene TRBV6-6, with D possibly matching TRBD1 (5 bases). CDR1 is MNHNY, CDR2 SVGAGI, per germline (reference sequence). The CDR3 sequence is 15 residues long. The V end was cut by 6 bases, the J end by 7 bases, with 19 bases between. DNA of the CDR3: TGTGCCAGCAGCCTACGGGGGGGTTCGGGACAGCCCCAGCATTTT. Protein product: CASSLRGGSGQPQHF.

CDR3 DNA sequence: TGTGCCAGCTCACCCCGGACAGGGGGATGGGACACTGAAGCTTTCTTT. Its protein is CASSPRTGGWDTEAFF. This chain joins TRBV18 and TRBJ1-1, with 10 bases identical to TRBD1. Germline V CDR1 and CDR2: KGHSH, LQKENI. The V and J ends lost 3 bases and 3 bases, in that order; junction bases with no gene match: 7. The CDR3 consists of 16 residues.